This T cell receptor beta chain was sequenced for a study of CD8+CD57+ T cells in acquired aplastic anemia. Study summary: The sorted CD4+ and CD8+ cells yielded an average around 3.2 ug of DNA. Healthy CD8+ samples averaged about 11.0 million reads.

Trimming took 4 bases from V and 3 from J; bases not matched to a gene: 8. The CDR3 loop spans 14 amino acids. The germline V gene encodes CDR1 SQVTM and CDR2 ANQGSEA. Profiling of TCR beta VDJ combinations and CDR3 sequences used genomic DNA as template. TCRdb ran MiXCR on the reads and lists one entry per CDR3 protein. The table records about 160,000 distinct CDR3 sequences, 35% to 55% of them present only once. Of note for this clonotype: Its target is unknown.

Study-wide results and caveats: Shared by patients and controls, approximately 29 CD8+ CDR3s were abundant in patients. CD8+ Simpson's diversity in patients was not significantly different from that in controls.

Sequenced sample: sorted CD4+, CD8+, or CD8+CD57+ T cells (not recorded which) from PBMCs. The clonotype comes from a human donor in good health. The V and J genes are TRBV29-1 and TRBJ2-7; 8 bases are a match to TRBD1. This chain's CDR3 is CSVAGGQENYEQYF. The DNA of the CDR3 is TGCAGCGTTGCCGGGGGACAGGAAAACTACGAGCAGTACTTC.